These 5 T cell receptor beta chains originate from one sample sequenced in a study of T cell changes during pregnancy in multiple sclerosis. TCRdb's copy holds only in-frame clones and misses some; the assay was immunoSEQ multiplex PCR. Among about 110,000 clones, around 90% were seen once, and the ten largest hold roughly 1.7%. Material: peripheral blood, obtained after pregnancy. The source is a female donor with multiple sclerosis, enrolled in a pregnancy study.

The chain employs TRBV5-1 and TRBJ1-2, with 10 bases aligning to TRBD1. Germline V gene lookup returns CDR1 SGHRS and CDR2 YFSETQ. CDR3 length: 14 residues. The J segment lost 8 bases and the V segment lost 4 bases, leaving 8 bases of the junction unmatched. The CDR3 DNA reads TGCGCCAGCAGCGGTGGACAGGGGGAGGAGGGCTACACCTTC. Residues: CASSGGQGEEGYTF.

This chain uses TRBV5-5 with TRBJ2-7; TRBD1 is a possible D gene (6 bases). In germline, CDR1 is SGHKS, CDR2 YYEKEE (reference sequence). V gave up 2 bases and J gave up 5 bases, with 14 bases separating them. CDR3 length: 14 residues. The CDR3 here is CASSFSGATDEQYF. CDR3 DNA sequence: TGTGCCAGCAGCTTTTCAGGGGCTACGGACGAGCAGTACTTC.

The genes are TRBV6-1 and TRBJ1-2; 11 positions match TRBD1. With 0 bases clipped from V and 5 bases from J, the junction kept 5 bases outside the gene matches. The germline CDR1 and CDR2 sequences are MNHNS and SASEGT. The CDR3 sequence is 16 residues long. CDR3 amino acids: CASSEAGTGGGYGYTF. The CDR3 DNA is TGTGCCAGCAGTGAAGCGGGGACAGGGGGGGGATATGGCTACACCTTC.

The chain employs TRBV7-6 and TRBJ2-1, with D hard to call. Germline loops: CDR1 SGHVS, CDR2 FNYEAQ. The V and J ends lost 5 bases and 7 bases respectively, with 15 bases between them. The CDR3 sequence is 14 residues long. CDR3 in amino acids: CASSPTGNGNEQFF. The CDR3 DNA is TGTGCCAGCAGCCCTACGGGTAATGGGAATGAGCAGTTCTTC.

The chain has TRBV7-9 and TRBJ1-5, with TRBD1 matching over 12 bases. CDR1 is SEHNR, CDR2 FQNEAQ, per germline (reference sequence). Germline trimming cut 1 base from V and 6 bases from J; bases unmatched to any gene: 7. This CDR3 has 17 residues. CDR3 region: CASSLEVGTGGGQPQHF. CDR3 DNA: TGTGCCAGCAGCTTAGAGGTAGGGACAGGGGGCGGTCAGCCCCAGCATTTT.